The 26 T cell receptor beta chains below all came from one sample that was sequenced in a study of blood T cell repertoires in COVID-19. Assay: immunoSEQ multiplex PCR; the TCRdb copy retains only in-frame clones and omits some. The repertoire holds roughly 250,000 clones, with 65% to 90% as singletons. The sample consisted of peripheral blood. These receptors were obtained from a woman of 80 years or more with active or convalescent COVID-19.

J is TRBJ1-2 and V is TRBV6-5; D gene unclear. The germline V gene has CDR1 MNHEY and CDR2 SVGAGI. This CDR3 has 14 amino acids. Trimming cost V 5 bases and J 4 bases, with 14 bases left between them. This CDR3 is CASSHRRGPYGYTF. The DNA of the CDR3 is TGTGCCAGCAGTCACCGGCGCGGGCCCTATGGCTACACCTTC.

The chain is built from TRBV3-1 (or the pseudogene TRBV3-2) and TRBJ1-2; no reliable D call. The V gene's germline CDR1 is LGHDT and CDR2 YNNKEL (reference sequence). This CDR3 has 16 amino acids. Trimming shortened V by 4 bases and J by 5 bases, and 20 bases separated the two germline ends. CDR3 nucleotide sequence: TGTGCCAGCAGCCCCCCCACTGTTAACGGAGCTTATGGCTACACCTTC. Encoded protein: CASSPPTVNGAYGYTF.

This chain uses TRBV5-1 with TRBJ1-5, with no clear D. The germline V gene encodes CDR1 SGHRS and CDR2 YFSETQ. The CDR3 extends over 15 amino acids. V dropped 0 bases and J dropped 4 bases, with 11 bases sitting between them. CDR3 nucleotides: TGCGCCAGCAGCTTGGATCCAGAGGCGAATCAGCCCCAGCATTTT. Protein product: CASSLDPEANQPQHF. The entire variable domain, with the rest obtained from reference TRBV5-1 and TRBJ1-5, is as follows: KAGVTQTPRYLIKTRGQQVTLSCSPISGHRSVSWYQQTPGQGLQFLFEYFSETQRNKGNFPGRFSGRQFSNSRSEMNVSTLELGDSALYLCASSLDPEANQPQHFGDGTRLSIL.

The chain has TRBV5-1 and TRBJ1-4; D is perhaps TRBD1 (6 bases). This CDR3 is built from 13 residues. Per germline, CDR1 SGHRS and CDR2 YFSETQ. The V gene lost 0 bases and the J gene lost 13 bases, with 13 bases spanning the gap. This CDR3 reads CASSLEQGGRLFF. The CDR3 DNA reads as TGCGCCAGCAGCTTGGAACAGGGAGGGCGACTGTTTTTT.

This clone was detected a few times. CDR3 nucleotides: TGTGCCAGCAGTTTGGGCTGGTACTCCTCTAACTATGGCTACACCTTC. It encodes CASSLGWYSSNYGYTF. V usage is TRBV28 and J usage is TRBJ1-2, with D unclear. The V gene lost 3 bases and the J gene lost 0 bases, with 14 bases spanning the gap. Per germline, CDR1 MDHEN and CDR2 SYDVKM. CDR3 length equals 16 residues.

This sequence joins TRBV5-5 and TRBJ1-4; possible D gene TRBD1, 6 bases. Germline V gene sequence: CDR1 SGHKS, CDR2 YYEKEE (reference sequence). Trimming cost V 2 bases and J 0 bases, with 8 bases left between them. CDR3 length: 15 amino acids. DNA of the CDR3: TGTGCCAGCAGCTTTTCAGGGGCAACTAATGAAAAACTGTTTTTT. Its protein product is CASSFSGATNEKLFF.

The chain recombines TRBV24-1 with TRBJ2-3; TRBD2 aligns across 8 bases. The junction had 9 bases not matched to a gene; V was cut back by 3 bases and J by 5 bases. Germline-derived CDR1 and CDR2 are KGHDR and SFDVKD. The CDR3 consists of 16 residues. DNA of the CDR3: TGTGCCACCAGTGATCCCCGGACTAGCCCGGGAGATACGCAGTATTTT. This sequence encodes CATSDPRTSPGDTQYF.

In DNA form, the CDR3 reads TGTGCCAGCAGCCTCCACGGACAGTACTATGGCTACACCTTC. Protein: CASSLHGQYYGYTF. The chain employs TRBV9 and TRBJ1-2; perhaps TRBD1 as D (6 bases). V was pared by 4 bases and J by 3 bases, with 13 bases between. The CDR3 covers 14 residues. Germline assignment: CDR1 SGDLS and CDR2 YYNGEE.

This clone was seen at least ten times. The V gene is TRBV3-1 (or the pseudogene TRBV3-2), the J gene TRBJ2-5, with D uncertain. The germline gives CDR1 LGHDT, CDR2 YNNKEL (reference sequence). Trimming left V 1 base short and J 1 base short, with 10 bases between. The CDR3 has 15 amino acids. CDR3 DNA sequence: TGTGCCAGCAGCCAAGTCCCAGACTTCCAAGAGACCCAGTACTTC. Its protein is CASSQVPDFQETQYF.

With respect to this clone: At the DNA level, this CDR3 is encoded by other sequences in the same sample as well. V is TRBV28 and J is TRBJ2-7; D not resolved. Germline-derived CDR1 and CDR2 are MDHEN and SYDVKM. V lost 2 bases and J 1 base, leaving 6 bases between the germline ends. CDR3 length: 13 amino acids. CDR3 sequence (DNA): TGTGCCAGCAGTTTAGTCCGGTCCTACGAGCAGTACTTC. This gives the protein CASSLVRSYEQYF.

This sequence joins TRBV6-2 or TRBV6-3 and TRBJ2-3; maybe TRBD1 (6 bases). The germline V gene has CDR1 MNHEY and CDR2 SVGEGT. The V and J ends lost 5 bases and 2 bases respectively, with 23 bases between them. The CDR3 is made up of 18 amino acids. CDR3 bases: TGTGCCAGCAGTACCCCCCTCGGACAGCTCAGGAACACAGATACGCAGTATTTT. This translates into CASSTPLGQLRNTDTQYF.

The gene calls are TRBV19 and TRBJ2-3, with 9 bases fitting TRBD1. After removal of 8 bases from V and 4 bases from J, the junction contained 10 bases not matched to a gene. This CDR3 comprises 15 residues. Germline values: CDR1 LNHDA, CDR2 SQIVND (reference sequence). The CDR3 region is CASLGGQGIADTQYF. CDR3 DNA sequence: TGTGCCAGTTTGGGAGGACAGGGGATAGCAGATACGCAGTATTTT.

The CDR3 DNA follows: TGCGCCAGCAGCCAAGATCCGGGACTAGCTTACAATGAGCAGTTCTTC. It is translated as CASSQDPGLAYNEQFF. The chain recombines TRBV4-1 with TRBJ2-1; 9 nucleotides agree with TRBD2. CDR3 length equals 16 residues. V gave up 0 bases and J gave up 4 bases; unmatched junction bases: 4. Germline CDR1 reads MGHRA; CDR2 reads YSYEKL.

This clone was found a few times. This sequence joins TRBV4-1 and TRBJ1-1; D call uncertain. Trimming removed 0 bases at V and 1 base at J, with 18 bases between. Germline lookup yields CDR1 MGHRA and CDR2 YSYEKL. This CDR3 is 18 amino acids long. As DNA, the CDR3 is TGCGCCAGCAGCCAAGATGGAGGGAACGGGTGGACGAACACTGAAGCTTTCTTT. Amino acid sequence: CASSQDGGNGWTNTEAFF.

The V and J genes are TRBV4-2 and TRBJ2-1; perhaps TRBD1 as D (5 bases). Per germline, CDR1 LGHNA and CDR2 YNFKEQ. With 1 base removed from V and 7 bases from J, the gap between germline ends came to 11 bases. The CDR3 contains 14 residues. CDR3 protein: CASSQGQGRNEQFF. The CDR3 nucleotides are TGTGCCAGCAGCCAAGGGCAGGGCAGAAATGAGCAGTTCTTC.

The V gene is TRBV5-6, the J gene TRBJ2-3, with D possibly TRBD1 on 5 matching bases. The germline V and J ends were trimmed by 1 base and 0 bases, with 9 bases remaining between them. The CDR3 extends over 15 amino acids. The germline V gene encodes CDR1 SGHDT and CDR2 YYEEEE. The CDR3 here is CASSLPAGSTDTQYF. The DNA for the CDR3 is TGTGCCAGCAGCTTGCCGGCAGGGAGCACAGATACGCAGTATTTT.

CDR3 protein: CASSSQGASEAFF. The CDR3 nucleotides are TGCGCCAGCAGCTCACAGGGGGCGTCAGAAGCTTTCTTT. J is TRBJ1-1 and V is TRBV5-1, with TRBD1 matching over 9 bases. The J segment lost 8 bases and the V segment lost 3 bases, leaving 5 bases of the junction unmatched. The germline V gene has CDR1 SGHRS and CDR2 YFSETQ. The CDR3 is made up of 13 amino acids.

This clone has more than one count but fewer than ten. This sequence joins TRBV18 and TRBJ1-5, with TRBD1 matching over 9 bases. CDR1 is KGHSH, CDR2 LQKENI, per germline. CDR3 length: 15 residues. J was trimmed by 1 base and V by 5 bases; bases with no gene match: 3. CDR3 coding DNA: TGTGCCAGCTCAGCACAGGGGGCGAGCAATCAGCCCCAGCATTTT. Its protein product is CASSAQGASNQPQHF.

In this sample, this clone turned up a few times. A much bigger clone sits one base away, suggesting this may be a read error. The rearrangement uses TRBV5-4 and TRBJ1-6; 7 bases are shared with TRBD1. The V gene end was trimmed by 0 bases and the J gene end by 6 bases; junction bases not matched to a gene: 0. The CDR3 is 14 residues long. Germline lookup yields CDR1 SGHNT and CDR2 YYREEE (reference sequence). This chain's CDR3 is CASSLDRGNSPLHF. DNA for the CDR3: TGTGCCAGCAGCTTGGACAGGGGTAATTCACCCCTCCACTTT.

This clone has just a few counts. The chain links TRBV30 to TRBJ2-7; 8 bases are shared with TRBD1. The germline V gene has CDR1 GTSNPN and CDR2 SVGIG (reference sequence). The CDR3 consists of 14 residues. The ends lost 6 bases at V and 4 bases at J; junction bases unmatched: 11. The CDR3 nucleotides read TGTGCCTGCAGGACAGGGAAAGGCCCTTACGAGCAGTACTTC. The encoded protein is CACRTGKGPYEQYF.

In this sample, this clone turned up a few times. The chain uses TRBV6-2 or TRBV6-3 and TRBJ2-5; TRBD2 matches at 7 bases. CDR1 is MNHEY, CDR2 SVGEGT, per germline. V was pared by 6 bases and J by 6 bases, with 13 bases of the junction left unmatched. This CDR3 spans 15 amino acids. The CDR3 nucleotides are TGTGCCAGCAGCCCCAACTACCAGCGGGGAAAGACCCAGTACTTC. Translation: CASSPNYQRGKTQYF.

The chain uses TRBV4-2 and TRBJ2-2, with 7 nucleotides matching TRBD1. This CDR3 comprises 18 residues. V gave up 4 bases and J gave up 2 bases; unmatched junction bases: 13. Germline V gene sequence: CDR1 LGHNA, CDR2 YNFKEQ. The CDR3 reads CASSPNHKGADNTGELFF. CDR3 coding DNA: TGTGCCAGCAGCCCGAACCATAAGGGGGCCGACAACACCGGGGAGCTGTTTTTT.

In this sample, this clone turned up a few times. The chain joins TRBV5-4 to TRBJ1-1, with D hard to call. V was pared by 3 bases and J by 1 base, with 4 bases between. The germline CDR1 and CDR2 sequences are SGHNT and YYREEE (reference sequence). CDR3 size: 12 residues. Written as DNA, the CDR3 is TGTGCCAGCAGCTCCAAGAACACTGAAGCTTTCTTT. This codes for CASSSKNTEAFF.

Written as DNA, the CDR3 is TGTGCCAGCTTCTCCGGGACAGGGCGCATTCAGTACTTC. Amino acid sequence: CASFSGTGRIQYF. V usage is TRBV18 and J usage is TRBJ2-4; the match to TRBD1 covers 9 bases. Looked up from germline, CDR1 is KGHSH and CDR2 is LQKENI. This CDR3 has 13 amino acids. V shed 7 bases, J shed 9 bases, and the junction held 7 bases outside the gene matches.

The chain joins TRBV28 to TRBJ1-2; 8 bases map to TRBD1. V lost 4 bases and J lost 7; bases outside the gene matches: 14. The CDR3 has 16 residues. CDR1 is MDHEN, CDR2 SYDVKM, per germline. CDR3 nucleotide sequence: TGTGCCAGCAGTTCCGGACAGGGAGCCCCCTTGGGTGGCTACACCTTC. Its protein product is CASSSGQGAPLGGYTF.

This clone was recorded only once. The chain combines TRBV27 with TRBJ2-7, with 8 bases aligning to TRBD1. The germline CDR1 and CDR2 sequences are MNHEY and SMNVEV (reference sequence). The CDR3 spans 16 residues. V dropped 7 bases and J dropped 2; count of bases not matched to a gene: 13. Here the CDR3 DNA reads TGTGCCAGCACAAGACTTGGCTTGGACAGGGCCTACGAGCAGTACTTC. Protein: CASTRLGLDRAYEQYF.